The next 25 T cell receptor beta chains were all read from a single sample in a study of Ad26.COV2.S vaccination and SARS-CoV-2 variants. Treatment denoted: approximately 18 received Ad26.COV2.S at low or high dose, single or two shots; about 5 received placebo; per-sample allocation not given. Sampling happened 63 days after the first vaccine or placebo injection. Produced via immunoSEQ multiplex PCR; TCRdb's table is partial and in-frame only. The sample carries about 240,000 clones, around 89% recorded once. The sequences come from peripheral blood, collected in a trial of Ad26.COV2.S vaccine versus placebo. Receptors originate from a person between 18 and 60 years old who received the Ad26.COV2.S COVID-19 vaccine or a placebo.

The chain employs TRBV30 and TRBJ2-1, with TRBD1 matching 7 bases. CDR3 size: 13 residues. The germline V gene has CDR1 GTSNPN and CDR2 SVGIG (reference sequence). Trimming at V came to 2 bases and at J to 15 bases, leaving 13 bases not matched to a gene. CDR3 loop: CAWSYQRTGEGFF. In nucleotides, the CDR3 is TGTGCCTGGAGTTACCAAAGAACAGGGGAAGGGTTCTTC.

This clone came up a few times. V gene TRBV19 combines with J gene TRBJ2-7; D not resolved. The germline V gene encodes CDR1 LNHDA and CDR2 SQIVND (reference sequence). V was clipped by 4 bases and J by 3 bases, with 13 bases between them. The CDR3 runs 14 residues. Written as DNA, the CDR3 is TGTGCCAGTAGTAATAGACCTCAGGTCTACGAGCAGTACTTC. This sequence encodes CASSNRPQVYEQYF.

This chain links TRBV15 with TRBJ2-1; possibly TRBD1 for D (6 bases). V was pared by 0 bases and J by 0 bases, with 6 bases between. The CDR3 runs 15 residues. Germline V gene sequence: CDR1 LNHNV, CDR2 YYDKDF (reference sequence). The CDR3 is CATSREQGSYNEQFF. CDR3 DNA: TGTGCCACCAGCAGAGAACAGGGCTCCTACAATGAGCAGTTCTTC.

The chain combines TRBV24-1 with TRBJ2-1; D not resolved. V gave up 1 base and J gave up 10 bases, with 4 bases separating them. CDR3 size: 11 residues. Germline V gene sequence: CDR1 KGHDR, CDR2 SFDVKD. The CDR3 is CATSDFGEQFF. The CDR3 DNA sequence: TGTGCCACCAGTGATTTTGGGGAGCAGTTCTTC.

This rearrangement joins TRBV7-2 to TRBJ1-1, with D possibly matching TRBD1 (6 bases). V was cut by 6 bases and J by 11 bases, with 22 bases left in between. This CDR3 is built from 14 residues. Germline CDR1 is SGHTA and CDR2 is FQGNSA. The CDR3 nucleotides read TGTGCCAGCAGATTGTCAGGGGTCCAGCGGGGGGCTTTCTTT. Protein product: CASRLSGVQRGAFF.

This rearrangement joins TRBV29-1 to TRBJ1-1; D is perhaps TRBD1 (5 bases). Trimming stripped 3 bases from V and 4 bases from J, with 12 bases between. The length of the CDR3 is 13 residues. Germline V gene data show CDR1 as SQVTM and CDR2 as ANQGSEA. Written as DNA, the CDR3 is TGCAGCGTTGATGGGGGATTGGGCACTGAAGCTTTCTTT. Amino acids: CSVDGGLGTEAFF.

This clone was recorded only once. This chain links TRBV4-3 with TRBJ2-3, with TRBD2 as a possible D gene (5 bases). This CDR3 is 14 amino acids long. V dropped 2 bases and J dropped 3 bases, with 9 bases sitting between them. Germline loops: CDR1 LGHNA, CDR2 YSLEER. In nucleotides, the CDR3 is TGCGCCAGCAGCCAATTTTCGGGGACAGATACGCAGTATTTT. It yields the protein CASSQFSGTDTQYF.

This sequence joins TRBV27 and TRBJ1-6; no clear D gene. Germline CDR1 is MNHEY and CDR2 is SMNVEV (reference sequence). Trimming took off 0 bases at V and 3 bases at J, with 9 bases between the two ends. This CDR3 has 16 residues. CDR3 residues: CASSLSITGYNSPLHF. CDR3 bases: TGTGCCAGCAGTTTATCGATCACGGGCTATAATTCACCCCTCCACTTT.

V gene TRBV7-2 combines with J gene TRBJ1-1; tentatively, D is TRBD1 (5 bases). V was pared by 1 base and J by 0 bases, with 9 bases between. The CDR3 totals 15 residues. In germline, CDR1 is SGHTA, CDR2 FQGNSA. In nucleotides, the CDR3 is TGTGCCAGCAGCTTAGGGTCAGGGATGAACACTGAAGCTTTCTTT. This translates into CASSLGSGMNTEAFF.

This sequence joins TRBV10-3 and TRBJ2-7; 9 bases are shared with TRBD1. The J segment lost 7 bases and the V segment lost 5 bases, leaving 9 bases of the junction unmatched. The germline V gene has CDR1 ENHRY and CDR2 SYGVKD. The CDR3 is made up of 14 amino acids. CDR3 protein: CAISTGTGIGEQYF. DNA of the CDR3: TGTGCCATCAGTACCGGGACAGGGATTGGAGAGCAGTACTTC.

The CDR3 region has the DNA TGTGCCAGCAGCGCCGAGGGCTTAATCAATCAGCCCCAGCATTTT. Its translation is CASSAEGLINQPQHF. The chain links TRBV9 to TRBJ1-5; unclear D gene. Trimming pared 3 bases from V and 3 bases from J, leaving 13 bases between. The germline CDR1 and CDR2 sequences are SGDLS and YYNGEE. The CDR3 has 15 residues. Full variable domain (outside the CDR3, taken from reference TRBV9 and TRBJ1-5): DSGVTQTPKHLITATGQRVTLRCSPRSGDLSVYWYQQSLDQGLQFLIQYYNGEERAKGNILERFSAQQFPDLHSELNLSSLELGDSALYFCASSAEGLINQPQHFGDGTRLSIL.

This clone has only one observation. This sequence joins TRBV6-5 and TRBJ1-4; D uncertain. The V and J ends lost 5 bases and 6 bases respectively, with 13 bases between them. Germline V gene data show CDR1 as MNHEY and CDR2 as SVGAGI. The CDR3 is made up of 14 amino acids. For the CDR3, the DNA is TGTGCCAGCAGTCCCGGGCTCGCCGATGAAAAACTGTTTTTT. The encoded protein is CASSPGLADEKLFF.

The rearrangement uses TRBV3-1 (or the pseudogene TRBV3-2) and TRBJ2-3, with 13 bases identical to TRBD2. This CDR3 comprises 18 residues. Per the germline V gene, CDR1 is LGHDT and CDR2 is YNNKEL (reference sequence). Trimming cost V 5 bases and J 1 base; bases outside gene matches: 9. DNA for the CDR3: TGTGCCAGCAGCTCCCGAGGGGGACTAGCGGGGCGCACAGATACGCAGTATTTT. This sequence encodes CASSSRGGLAGRTDTQYF.

The rearrangement joins TRBV11-3 to TRBJ2-7; TRBD1 might be the D (6 bases). Between the trimmed V and J ends, which lost 7 bases and 3 bases, there was a span of 13 bases. This CDR3 comprises 13 residues. Germline V gives CDR1 SGHNT, CDR2 YENEEA. The CDR3 DNA reads as TGTGCCAGCAAGGACAGCGATCGCTACGAGCAGTACTTC. Translated, it gives CASKDSDRYEQYF.

This chain connects TRBV19 to TRBJ1-1; D gene ambiguous. Germline values: CDR1 LNHDA, CDR2 SQIVND (reference sequence). The germline V and J ends were trimmed by 5 bases and 1 base, with 11 bases remaining between them. This CDR3 has 14 amino acids. The CDR3 is CASSPSIGNTEAFF. The DNA of the CDR3 is TGTGCCAGTAGTCCCTCGATTGGGAACACTGAAGCTTTCTTT.

The chain employs TRBV9 and TRBJ2-3; D not resolved. Per the germline V gene, CDR1 is SGDLS and CDR2 is YYNGEE. The CDR3 runs to 15 residues. The germline V and J ends were trimmed by 4 bases and 2 bases, with 14 bases remaining between them. This CDR3 reads CASSPWDRFTDTQYF. The CDR3 region has the DNA TGTGCCAGCAGCCCCTGGGATCGATTCACAGATACGCAGTATTTT. Full variable domain (missing parts from reference TRBV9 and TRBJ2-3): DSGVTQTPKHLITATGQRVTLRCSPRSGDLSVYWYQQSLDQGLQFLIQYYNGEERAKGNILERFSAQQFPDLHSELNLSSLELGDSALYFCASSPWDRFTDTQYFGPGTRLTVL.

This chain links TRBV28 with TRBJ1-2, with a weak D call TRBD1 (5 bases). V lost 7 bases and J 4 bases, leaving 16 bases between the germline ends. CDR1 is MDHEN, CDR2 SYDVKM, per germline. The CDR3 is 14 amino acids. Here the CDR3 DNA reads TGTGCCAGCATGGGGGGGGGTACAGGCTATGGCTACACCTTC. Its translation: CASMGGGTGYGYTF.

This clone was seen just once. The chain carries TRBV6-6 and TRBJ2-7, with unresolved D. Trimming took 5 bases from V and 0 from J, leaving 8 bases between them. Germline V gives CDR1 MNHNY, CDR2 SVGAGI (reference sequence). The CDR3 has 13 residues. The CDR3 DNA sequence: TGTGCCAGCAGTGCCCAGCCCTCCTACGAGCAGTACTTC. Translation gives CASSAQPSYEQYF.

The rearrangement joins TRBV7-8 to TRBJ2-1; maybe TRBD2 (5 bases). Germline CDR1 and CDR2: SGHVS and FQNEAQ. The CDR3 loop spans 14 amino acids. Trimming cost V 0 bases and J 14 bases, with 17 bases left between them. The CDR3 loop is CASSLAGVGGMKFF. The CDR3 DNA sequence: TGTGCCAGCAGCTTAGCGGGAGTAGGTGGTATGAAGTTCTTC.

The chain recombines TRBV10-3 with TRBJ2-5; 14 bases match TRBD2. With V trimmed by 4 bases and J by 4 bases, 2 bases remained unmatched. The germline gives CDR1 ENHRY, CDR2 SYGVKD. The CDR3 runs to 15 residues. The CDR3 loop reads CAISAGTSGGETQYF. CDR3 nucleotides: TGTGCCATCAGTGCGGGGACTAGCGGGGGAGAGACCCAGTACTTC.

The chain uses TRBV29-1 and TRBJ2-7, with 9 positions matching TRBD1. The CDR3 is 13 residues long. After removal of 3 bases from V and 4 bases from J, the junction contained 4 bases not matched to a gene. Germline-derived CDR1 and CDR2 are SQVTM and ANQGSEA. CDR3 DNA: TGCAGCGTTGAGCTCGGGACAGGGTACGAGCAGTACTTC. Amino acids: CSVELGTGYEQYF.

The rearrangement joins TRBV7-2 to TRBJ2-1, with TRBD2 matching 16 bases. This CDR3 comprises 17 residues. V shed 5 bases, J shed 4 bases, and the junction held 5 bases outside the gene matches. Germline CDR1 reads SGHTA; CDR2 reads FQGNSA. The CDR3 DNA is TGTGCCAGCAGCAGTGGGACTAGCGGGAGGGGGTACAATGAGCAGTTCTTC. Translated: CASSSGTSGRGYNEQFF.

The chain carries TRBV18 and TRBJ2-7; D not certain. Germline V gene lookup returns CDR1 KGHSH and CDR2 LQKENI. Trimming cost V 4 bases and J 3 bases, with 7 bases left between them. The CDR3 runs to 12 residues. The DNA of the CDR3 is TGTGCCAGCTCACTCAATCGCTACGAGCAGTACTTC. Its translation is CASSLNRYEQYF.

The J gene is TRBJ1-5, the V gene TRBV3-1 (or the pseudogene TRBV3-2); D is ambiguous. This CDR3 spans 15 amino acids. Trimming removed 0 bases at V and 6 bases at J, with 12 bases between. Germline CDR1 reads LGHDT; CDR2 reads YNNKEL (reference sequence). The CDR3 loop reads CASSQDPRAAQPQHF. The CDR3 DNA reads as TGTGCCAGCAGCCAAGATCCTCGGGCAGCTCAGCCCCAGCATTTT.

The CDR3 DNA reads TGTGCCAGCAGCTTATCGTACAGGGGGCGCGAGAACACTGAAGCTTTCTTT. Amino acids: CASSLSYRGRENTEAFF. The chain couples TRBV7-6 to TRBJ1-1; 9 nucleotides align to TRBD1. This CDR3 has 17 amino acids. The V gene's germline CDR1 is SGHVS and CDR2 FNYEAQ. J lost 1 base, V lost 2 bases, and 8 bases had no gene match.